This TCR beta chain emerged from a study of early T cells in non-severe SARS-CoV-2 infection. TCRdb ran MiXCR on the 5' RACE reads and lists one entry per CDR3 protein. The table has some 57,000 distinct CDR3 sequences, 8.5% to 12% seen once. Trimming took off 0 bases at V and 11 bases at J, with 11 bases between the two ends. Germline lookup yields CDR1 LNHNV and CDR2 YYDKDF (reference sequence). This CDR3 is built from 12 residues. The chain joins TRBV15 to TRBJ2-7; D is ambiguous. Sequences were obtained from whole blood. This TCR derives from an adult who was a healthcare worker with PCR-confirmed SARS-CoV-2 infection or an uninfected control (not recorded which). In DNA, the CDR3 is TGTGCCACCAGCAGAGATGTCGGGTCTAAGTACTTC. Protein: CATSRDVGSKYF.